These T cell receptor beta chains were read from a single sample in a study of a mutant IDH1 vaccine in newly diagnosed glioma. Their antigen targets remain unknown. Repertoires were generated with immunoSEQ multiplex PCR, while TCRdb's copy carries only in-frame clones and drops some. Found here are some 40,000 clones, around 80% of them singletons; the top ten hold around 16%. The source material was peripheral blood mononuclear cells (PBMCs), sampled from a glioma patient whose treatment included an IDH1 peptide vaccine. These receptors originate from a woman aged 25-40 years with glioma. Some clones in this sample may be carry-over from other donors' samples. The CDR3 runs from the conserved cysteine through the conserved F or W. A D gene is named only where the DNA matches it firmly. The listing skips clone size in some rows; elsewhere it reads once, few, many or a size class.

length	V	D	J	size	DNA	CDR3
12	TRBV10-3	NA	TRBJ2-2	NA	TGTGCCATCCCTATGAACACCGGGGAGCTGTTTTTT	CAIPMNTGELFF
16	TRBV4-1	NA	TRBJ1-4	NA	TGCGCCAGCAGCCAAGAAAGACAGGTCCATAATGAAAAACTGTTTTTT	CASSQERQVHNEKLFF
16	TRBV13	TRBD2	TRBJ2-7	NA	TGTGCCAGCAGCTTAGTGGCTAGCGGAAACTCCTACGAGCAGTACTTC	CASSLVASGNSYEQYF
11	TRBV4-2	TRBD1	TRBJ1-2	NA	TGTGCCAGCAGGACAGGGGACGGCTACACCTTC	CASRTGDGYTF
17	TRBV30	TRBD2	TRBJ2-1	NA	TGTGCCTGGAGCTCATACAGCGCGCGGCGGGGGGGCAGGGAGCAGTTCTTC	CAWSSYSARRGGREQFF
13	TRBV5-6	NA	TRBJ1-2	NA	TGTGCCAGCAGCTCAGGACAGTACTATGGCTACACCTTC	CASSSGQYYGYTF
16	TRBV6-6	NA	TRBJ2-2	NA	TGTGCCAGCAGTTATCTTCGGGCCACGAACACCGGGGAGCTGTTTTTT	CASSYLRATNTGELFF
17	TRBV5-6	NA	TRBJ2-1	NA	TGTGCCAGCAGCTTGGTTGGAGGGAGAGGAGCCTACAATGAGCAGTTCTTC	CASSLVGGRGAYNEQFF
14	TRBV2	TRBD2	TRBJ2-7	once	TGTGCCAGCAGGCTAGCGGGACTCTCCTACGAGCAGTACTTC	CASRLAGLSYEQYF
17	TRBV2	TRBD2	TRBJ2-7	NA	TGTGCCAGCAGTGACGGGTCCGCCGGACTAGCGGGGGGGGAGCAGTACTTC	CASSDGSAGLAGGEQYF
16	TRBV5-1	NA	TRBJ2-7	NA	TGCGCCAGCAGCTTGGTATTTGGGGAATTCGGCTACGAGCAGTACTTC	CASSLVFGEFGYEQYF
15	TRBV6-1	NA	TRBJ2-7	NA	TGTGCCAGCAGTGAAGCGCTTCCAGATACCTACGAGCAGTACTTC	CASSEALPDTYEQYF
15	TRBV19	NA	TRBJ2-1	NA	TGTGCCAGTAGTATAGATGGGGGGCGGAGTTCGGGGCAGTTCTTC	CASSIDGGRSSGQFF
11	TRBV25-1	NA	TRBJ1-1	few	TGTGCCAGCAGCGAATGGGAGGAAGCTTTCTTT	CASSEWEEAFF
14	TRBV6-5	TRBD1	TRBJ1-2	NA	TGTGCCAGCAGTTACCGGACAGGGCTCTATGGCTACACCTTC	CASSYRTGLYGYTF
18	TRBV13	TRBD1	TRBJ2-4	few	TGTGCCAGCAGGAGGGGACAGGGGTCCTCCCTAGCCAAAAACATTCAGTACTTC	CASRRGQGSSLAKNIQYF
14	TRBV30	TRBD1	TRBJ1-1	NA	TGTGCCTGGAGTCATACAGGGGGTTGGACTGAAGCTTTCTTT	CAWSHTGGWTEAFF
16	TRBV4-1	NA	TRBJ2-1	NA	TGCGCCAGCAGCCAAGGAGGTACTCCCTCCTACAATGAGCAGTTCTTC	CASSQGGTPSYNEQFF
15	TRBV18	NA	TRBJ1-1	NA	TGTGCCAGCTCACCTGAACAGGGCAGTAGGCCGTCAGCTTTCTTT	CASSPEQGSRPSAFF
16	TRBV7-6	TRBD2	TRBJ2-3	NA	TGTGCCAGCAGCTACGGGACTAGCGGGAGCACAGATACGCAGTATTTT	CASSYGTSGSTDTQYF
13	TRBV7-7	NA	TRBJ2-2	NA	TGTGCTAGCAGCTTAGCAGGGACCGGGGAGCTGTTTTTT	CASSLAGTGELFF
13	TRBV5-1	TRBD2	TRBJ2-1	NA	TGCGCCAGCATGTCCCTTTGGGGGGGTGAGCAGTTCTTC	CASMSLWGGEQFF
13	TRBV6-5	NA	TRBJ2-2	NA	TGTGCCAGCAGCAGGGTTGACACCGGGGAGCTGTTTTTT	CASSRVDTGELFF
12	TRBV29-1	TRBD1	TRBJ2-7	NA	TGCAGCGTTGTCGGACAGGGCTACGAGCAGTACTTC	CSVVGQGYEQYF
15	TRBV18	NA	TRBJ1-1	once	TGTGCCAGCTCACTTTTAGGCGCAGGAGACACTGAAGCTTTCTTT	CASSLLGAGDTEAFF
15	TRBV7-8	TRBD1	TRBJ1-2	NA	TGTGCCAGCAGGAACGCAGGGGGCGTCGACTATGGCTACACCTTC	CASRNAGGVDYGYTF
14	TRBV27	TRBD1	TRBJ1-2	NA	TGTGCCAGCAATGCACTCGGACAGGCCTATGGCTACACCTTC	CASNALGQAYGYTF
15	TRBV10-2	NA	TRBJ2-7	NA	TGCGCCAGCAGTGAAGGTGAGACAGGTCCTTGGGAGCAGTACTTC	CASSEGETGPWEQYF
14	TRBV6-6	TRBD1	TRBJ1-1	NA	TGTGCCAGCAGACTTACAGGGGGCGGAACTGAAGCTTTCTTT	CASRLTGGGTEAFF
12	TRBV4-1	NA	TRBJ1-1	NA	TGCGCCAGCAGCCAAGACGAGGAGGGAGCTTTCTTT	CASSQDEEGAFF
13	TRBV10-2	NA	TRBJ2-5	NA	TGCGCCAGCAGTGACCGGGGGTTTGAGACCCAGTACTTC	CASSDRGFETQYF
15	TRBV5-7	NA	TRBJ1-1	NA	TGTGCCAGCAGCTTATTCATGGGGGAGAACACTGAAGCTTTCTTT	CASSLFMGENTEAFF
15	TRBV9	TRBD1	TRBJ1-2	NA	TGTGCCAGCAGCGCTAGTACGGACAGGGCTTATGGCTACACCTTC	CASSASTDRAYGYTF
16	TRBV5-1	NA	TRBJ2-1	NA	TGCGCCAGCAGCTTGGGGGACAGGCGGGGGGACAATGAGCAGTTCTTC	CASSLGDRRGDNEQFF
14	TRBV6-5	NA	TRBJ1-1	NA	TGTGCCAGCAGTTATGAAGGCAGTAACACTGAAGCTTTCTTT	CASSYEGSNTEAFF
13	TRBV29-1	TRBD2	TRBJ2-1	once	TGCAGCGTTGTAGGGACTAGCGCCAATGAGCAGTTCTTC	CSVVGTSANEQFF
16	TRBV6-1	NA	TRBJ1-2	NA	TGTGCCAGCAGTGGCTCTTCCGGAGGGTCTAACTATGGCTACACCTTC	CASSGSSGGSNYGYTF
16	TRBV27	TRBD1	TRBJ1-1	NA	TGTGCCAGCAGTCCCCTAAGGACAGGGGTGGGCACTGAAGCTTTCTTT	CASSPLRTGVGTEAFF
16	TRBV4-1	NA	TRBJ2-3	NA	TGCGCCAGCAGCCAAGACCCGGTTAGTAGCACAGATACGCAGTATTTT	CASSQDPVSSTDTQYF
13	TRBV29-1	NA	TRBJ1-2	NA	TGCAGCGTTTCCCAGGGTTGGGAGTATGGCTACACCTTC	CSVSQGWEYGYTF
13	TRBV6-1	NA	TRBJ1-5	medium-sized	TGTGCCAGCATTAGGGGTTCGGGTCAGCCCCAGCATTTT	CASIRGSGQPQHF
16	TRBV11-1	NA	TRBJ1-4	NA	TGTGCCAGCAGCTCCGGAACAGGGAAAGTTGGTGAAAAACTGTTTTTT	CASSSGTGKVGEKLFF